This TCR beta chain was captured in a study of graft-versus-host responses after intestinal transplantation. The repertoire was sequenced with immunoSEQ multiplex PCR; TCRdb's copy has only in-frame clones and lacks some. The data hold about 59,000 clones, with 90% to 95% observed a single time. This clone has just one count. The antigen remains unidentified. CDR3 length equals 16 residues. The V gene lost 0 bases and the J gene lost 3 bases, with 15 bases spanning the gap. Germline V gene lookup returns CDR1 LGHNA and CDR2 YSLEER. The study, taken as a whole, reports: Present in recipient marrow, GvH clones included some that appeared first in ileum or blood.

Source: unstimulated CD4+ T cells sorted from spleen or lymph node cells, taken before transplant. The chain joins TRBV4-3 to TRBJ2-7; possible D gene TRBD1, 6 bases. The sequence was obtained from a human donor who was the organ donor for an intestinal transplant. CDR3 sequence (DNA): TGCGCCAGCAGCCAAGACCCAGCCAGGGGTTACTACGAGCAGTACTTC. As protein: CASSQDPARGYYEQYF.